This TCR beta chain was found in a study of prognosis after radiotherapy for stage I lung cancer. Study details: The study deemed all of its non-small cell lung cancer patients medically inoperable. It was SBRT that served as radiotherapy, in 3 to 5 fractions with a biologically effective dose of at least 100 Gy. Notes on the study in general: The authors did not determine whether the expanded TCR clones were tumor-specific.

Amplification of the TCR beta CDR3 (from genomic DNA) was done by two-round multiplex PCR. First-round PCR, the initial amplification, used primers specific to each TRBV and TRBJ gene. One entry per CDR3 protein results from TCRdb running MiXCR on the multiplex PCR reads. The sample has around 28,000 distinct CDR3 sequences, under 60% seen once. The V end was cut by 7 bases, the J end by 4 bases, with 20 bases between. The germline V gene encodes CDR1 MNHNS and CDR2 SASEGT. The CDR3 runs to 16 residues. Points on this clonotype: Its antigen remains unknown. It is likely a read error: a sequence one base away is far more abundant.

This material consisted of PBMCs, taken before or after stereotactic body radiation therapy (not recorded which). V and J are TRBV6-1 and TRBJ2-1; TRBD2 is a possible D gene (6 bases). This sequence originates from a donor aged 50 or older with non-small cell lung cancer. The CDR3 spells CASITEAGTVYNEQFF. For the CDR3, the DNA is TGTGCCAGCATTACAGAGGCCGGGACTGTTTACAATGAGCAGTTCTTC.